The next 10 T cell receptor beta chains were all read from a single sample in a study of T cell repertoires in cytomegalovirus infection. Each CDR3 protein is one row after TCRdb ran MiXCR on the reads. Of 650,000 to 900,000 distinct CDR3 sequences listed, less than 35% are singletons. The antigens these receptors bind are not known. This material consisted of cultured CD8+ T cells from PBMCs, taken from culture after CMV antigen stimulation. These receptor sequences come from a human donor in good health (CMV status not recorded). Some clones in this sample may be carry-over from other donors' samples.

The genes are TRBV19 and TRBJ1-1; D gene unclear. The CDR3 spans 15 residues. Trimming took 5 bases from V and 0 from J, leaving 13 bases between them. Looked up from germline, CDR1 is LNHDA and CDR2 is SQIVND (reference sequence). The CDR3 DNA reads as TGTGCCAGTAGTCCCCCGGGATACATGAACACTGAAGCTTTCTTT. This codes for CASSPPGYMNTEAFF.

The rearrangement joins TRBV9 to TRBJ1-2, with D hard to call. Germline V gene lookup returns CDR1 SGDLS and CDR2 YYNGEE. The V end was cut by 3 bases, the J end by 4 bases, with 19 bases between. CDR3 length: 16 amino acids. The CDR3 DNA reads TGTGCCAGCAGCGCCGGGTACGGAAGTAGCGGCTATGGCTACACCTTC. Encoded protein: CASSAGYGSSGYGYTF.

V gene TRBV6-6 combines with J gene TRBJ1-4; D unresolved. V lost 7 bases, J lost 3 bases, and 12 bases lay in between. The CDR3 extends over 14 amino acids. Germline assignment: CDR1 MNHNY and CDR2 SVGAGI (reference sequence). This CDR3 reads CASTFHGANEKLFF. The CDR3, as DNA: TGTGCCAGCACTTTTCACGGGGCTAATGAAAAACTGTTTTTT.

The chain has TRBV20-1 and TRBJ1-1; no definite D call. V lost 1 base and J lost 5, with 14 bases in between. CDR1 and CDR2 from the germline V gene are DFQATT and SNEGSKA (reference sequence). CDR3 length: 14 residues. The CDR3 is CSARGSATGTEAFF. DNA for the CDR3: TGCAGTGCTAGAGGGTCCGCGACTGGGACTGAAGCTTTCTTT.

This clonotype was observed a few times. The chain joins TRBV2 to TRBJ1-4, with 7 positions matching TRBD1. Germline CDR1 reads SNHLY; CDR2 reads FYNNEI. V lost 7 bases to trimming and J lost 8 bases; unmatched junction nucleotides: 10. The length of the CDR3 is 14 residues. CDR3 in DNA: TGTGCCAGCAACAGGGGTCGAGAAGGGGAAAAACTGTTTTTT. Amino acids: CASNRGREGEKLFF.

This clonotype was found a few times. This CDR3 reads CASPGAPNYGYTF. The DNA for the CDR3 is TGTGCCTCCCCAGGGGCTCCTAACTATGGCTACACCTTC. The rearrangement uses TRBV2 and TRBJ1-2; possible D gene TRBD1, 6 bases. This CDR3 has 13 residues. The germline gives CDR1 SNHLY, CDR2 FYNNEI. V was trimmed by 11 bases and J by 0 bases, leaving 13 bases between them.

This clonotype was seen repeatedly, ten times or more. This rearrangement joins TRBV7-2 to TRBJ2-5; D gene unclear. Germline V gene sequence: CDR1 SGHTA, CDR2 FQGNSA. There are 14 residues in the CDR3. V was shortened by 5 bases and J by 2 bases, with 12 bases between the two germline ends. The CDR3 spells CASSPTNGQETQYF. The CDR3 region has the DNA TGTGCCAGCAGCCCAACCAACGGGCAAGAGACCCAGTACTTC.

This clonotype was detected ten times or more. The rearrangement uses TRBV5-1 and TRBJ1-1; no firm D call. The V end was cut by 4 bases, the J end by 1 base, with 11 bases between. The germline CDR1 and CDR2 sequences are SGHRS and YFSETQ. The CDR3 totals 14 residues. The CDR3 spells CASSAHLENTEAFF. In DNA form, the CDR3 reads TGCGCCAGCAGCGCCCATCTGGAGAACACTGAAGCTTTCTTT.

This clonotype was seen ten or more times. The rearrangement links TRBV7-8 to TRBJ2-1, with 8 bases identical to TRBD2. This CDR3 comprises 14 residues. Losses at the gene ends were 3 bases for V and 4 bases for J; bases not matched to a gene: 2. Germline assignment: CDR1 SGHVS and CDR2 FQNEAQ. CDR3 sequence: CASSLGLEYNEQFF. The CDR3 DNA is TGTGCCAGCAGCTTGGGACTAGAGTACAATGAGCAGTTCTTC. The whole variable domain, filled in from reference TRBV7-8 and TRBJ2-1, reads GAGVSQSPRYKVAKRGQDVALRCDPISGHVSLFWYQQALGQGPEFLTYFQNEAQLDKSGLPSDRFFAERPEGSVSTLKIQRTQQEDSAVYLCASSLGLEYNEQFFGPGTRLTVL.

The CDR3 sequence: CASSLVSGRNTEAFF. The CDR3 region has the DNA TGTGCCAGCAGCTTAGTGTCAGGTAGGAACACTGAAGCTTTCTTT. The chain is built from TRBV7-9 and TRBJ1-1, with D hard to call. CDR1 is SEHNR and CDR2 is FQNEAQ in the germline V gene (reference sequence). There are 15 residues in the CDR3. V lost 1 base, J lost 1 base, and 10 bases lay in between.